The rows below give T cell receptor beta chains drawn from one sample of a study of CD8 T cells in ankylosing spondylitis. MiXCR, run by TCRdb on the 5' RACE reads, gives a single entry per CDR3 protein. The table lists about 200,000 distinct CDR3 sequences, about 13% of them singletons. The specimen sequenced was blood, either unsorted or a sorted T cell fraction (not recorded which). Receptors originate from a male donor with ankylosing spondylitis or in good health (not recorded which). CDR3s include the opening cysteine and the closing phenylalanine or tryptophan. D genes are given only for firm matches. Only some rows state a clone size, as once, few, many or a class for expanded clones.

>TRBV27|few|-|TRBJ1-1
CASSLLGQPPTEAFF
TGTGCCAGCAGTTTATTGGGTCAACCCCCCACTGAAGCTTTCTTT
>TRBV6-5|few|-|TRBJ1-6
CASSYSQGRDNSPLHF
TGTGCCAGCAGTTATTCCCAGGGGAGAGATAATTCACCCCTCCACTTT
>TRBV5-1|few|TRBD2|TRBJ2-7
CASGVAGAPSYEQYF
TGCGCCAGCGGAGTAGCGGGAGCCCCCTCCTACGAGCAGTACTTC
>TRBV6-1|-|-|TRBJ2-7
CASADISSYEQYF
TGTGCCAGCGCGGACATTAGCTCCTACGAGCAGTACTTC
>TRBV20-1|few|TRBD1|TRBJ2-2
CSAMFSDRATGELFF
TGCAGTGCTATGTTTTCGGACAGGGCGACCGGGGAGCTGTTTTTT
>TRBV7-9|-|-|TRBJ1-1
CASSLADRNTEAFF
TGTGCCAGCAGCTTAGCGGACAGGAACACTGAAGCTTTCTTT
>TRBV9|many|-|TRBJ2-1
CASSPPRGGYYNEQFF
TGTGCCAGCAGCCCCCCCCGGGGCGGGTACTACAATGAGCAGTTCTTC
>TRBV29-1|many|-|TRBJ1-1
CSVRENTEAFF
TGCAGCGTCCGCGAGAACACTGAAGCTTTCTTT
>TRBV2|-|-|TRBJ2-7
CASSSPGSTYEQYF
TGTGCCAGCAGCTCACCGGGTTCAACCTACGAGCAGTACTTC
>TRBV27|few|-|TRBJ2-7
CASRARSPYEQYF
TGTGCCAGCAGGGCGAGGTCTCCCTACGAGCAGTACTTC
>TRBV15|few|-|TRBJ2-2
CATGGVTGNTGELFF
TGTGCCACGGGTGGGGTTACGGGGAACACCGGGGAGCTGTTTTTT
>TRBV6-1|many|-|TRBJ1-2
CASSGGRMYGYTF
TGTGCCAGCAGTGGGGGACGGATGTATGGCTACACCTTC
>TRBV6-5|-|-|TRBJ1-6
CASSYSSPRAANSPLHF
TGTGCCAGCAGTTACTCGAGTCCCCGGGCCGCTAATTCACCCCTCCACTTT
>TRBV7-2|few|TRBD2|TRBJ2-5
CASSSMGGETQYF
TGTGCCAGCAGCTCGATGGGGGGGGAGACCCAGTACTTC
>TRBV6-5|-|TRBD1|TRBJ1-2
CASSYPGQASKTYGYTF
TGTGCCAGCAGTTACCCGGGACAGGCTTCCAAAACCTATGGCTACACCTTC
>TRBV10-3|-|-|TRBJ1-5
CAISADNSNQPQHF
TGTGCCATCAGTGCCGATAATAGCAATCAGCCCCAGCATTTT
>TRBV7-9|few|-|TRBJ1-2
CASSLAKSYTF
TGTGCCAGCAGCTTAGCGAAGAGCTACACCTTC
>TRBV7-9|-|-|TRBJ2-7
CASSPVLDYGQYF
TGTGCCAGCAGCCCAGTCCTGGACTACGGGCAGTACTTC
>TRBV15|many|-|TRBJ1-2
CATSTRDVEGYTF
TGTGCCACCAGCACCCGGGACGTGGAAGGCTACACCTTC
>TRBV7-9|many|-|TRBJ1-3
CASSPRVNTIYF
TGTGCCAGCAGCCCCAGGGTGAACACCATATATTTT
>TRBV6-4|-|-|TRBJ2-7
CASSDSGGEQYF
TGTGCCAGCAGTGACTCGGGGGGCGAGCAGTACTTC
>TRBV6-4|once|TRBD2|TRBJ2-3
CACRDQREYRTDTQYF
TGTGCCTGCCGGGACCAGCGGGAGTATCGCACAGATACGCAGTATTTT
>TRBV12-3/TRBV12-4|few|TRBD2|TRBJ2-7
CASSPRTSGRVGEQYF
TGTGCCAGCAGTCCCCGGACTAGCGGGAGGGTGGGGGAGCAGTACTTC
>TRBV12-3/TRBV12-4|-|-|TRBJ2-2
CASSLNRMGAGELFF
TGTGCCAGCAGTTTAAACAGAATGGGCGCCGGGGAGCTGTTTTTT
>TRBV10-2|few|TRBD1|TRBJ1-5
CASSEAGQGVQPQHF
TGCGCCAGCAGTGAGGCGGGACAGGGTGTTCAGCCCCAGCATTTT
>TRBV2|few|-|TRBJ1-4
CASSVRGSRNEKLFF
TGTGCCAGCAGTGTACGTGGATCCCGGAATGAAAAACTGTTTTTT
>TRBV30|-|-|TRBJ1-1
CAWTLQGILNTEAFF
TGTGCCTGGACCCTTCAGGGGATACTGAACACTGAAGCTTTCTTT
>TRBV10-2|few|TRBD2|TRBJ2-4
CASSGLAENIQYF
TGCGCCAGCAGCGGACTAGCGGAAAACATTCAGTACTTC
>TRBV27|few|-|TRBJ2-1
CASSTGEKNEQFF
TGTGCCAGCAGTACCGGGGAAAAAAATGAGCAGTTCTTC
>TRBV19|few|-|TRBJ2-7
CASSAGRYYEQYF
TGTGCCAGTAGTGCCGGGCGGTACTACGAGCAGTACTTC
>TRBV20-1|-|-|TRBJ2-2
CSARTENTGELFF
TGCAGTGCCAGAACAGAGAACACCGGGGAGCTGTTTTTT
>TRBV5-1|-|-|TRBJ1-6
CASSLDRPSSYNSPLHF
TGCGCCAGCAGCTTGGACAGGCCAAGCTCCTATAATTCACCCCTCCACTTT
>TRBV28|few|-|TRBJ2-7
CASSFFRSAYEQYF
TGTGCCAGCAGTTTCTTTAGATCTGCCTACGAGCAGTACTTC
>TRBV30|few|-|TRBJ2-2
CAWSVQGLNTGELFF
TGTGCCTGGAGTGTACAAGGGTTGAACACCGGGGAGCTGTTTTTT
>TRBV15|-|-|TRBJ2-5
CATSGEGGYQETQYF
TGTGCCACCAGCGGGGAAGGGGGGTACCAAGAGACCCAGTACTTC
>TRBV12-3/TRBV12-4|few|-|TRBJ2-7
CASSLKTTWEQYF
TGTGCCAGCAGCCTCAAGACCACCTGGGAGCAGTACTTC
>TRBV28|few|TRBD1|TRBJ2-2
CASRLNAGTAYTGELFF
TGTGCCAGCCGATTGAACGCTGGGACAGCTTACACCGGGGAGCTGTTTTTT
>TRBV4-1|-|TRBD2|TRBJ2-4
CASSLPGGTSDPKNIQYF
TGCGCCAGCAGCCTCCCGGGGGGGACTAGCGATCCCAAAAACATTCAGTACTTC
>TRBV27|few|-|TRBJ2-1
CASSFSKGNEQFF
TGTGCCAGCAGTTTTTCGAAGGGGAATGAGCAGTTCTTC
>TRBV24-1|many|-|TRBJ2-7
CATSDGVSYEQYF
TGTGCCACCAGTGATGGGGTATCCTACGAGCAGTACTTC
>TRBV5-5|-|-|TRBJ1-1
CASSLTIQVAPEAFF
TGTGCCAGCAGCTTGACCATCCAGGTAGCGCCTGAAGCTTTCTTT
>TRBV12-3/TRBV12-4|-|TRBD1|TRBJ2-3
CASSFTGGSGDTQYF
TGTGCCAGCAGTTTCACAGGGGGCAGCGGAGATACGCAGTATTTT
>TRBV7-9|few|-|TRBJ2-7
CASSFGWQTYEQYF
TGTGCCAGCAGCTTTGGTTGGCAGACCTACGAGCAGTACTTC
>TRBV27|few|TRBD2|TRBJ2-7
CASSFGLAGVGEQYF
TGTGCCAGCAGTTTCGGACTAGCGGGAGTAGGGGAGCAGTACTTC
>TRBV10-2|-|-|TRBJ1-1
CASSGVDSNTEAFF
TGCGCCAGCAGTGGGGTGGACTCGAACACTGAAGCTTTCTTT
>TRBV7-9|-|-|TRBJ2-5
CASSPLEVGKGKETQYF
TGTGCCAGCAGCCCACTTGAAGTTGGTAAAGGGAAAGAGACCCAGTACTTC
>TRBV4-1|-|-|TRBJ2-7
CASSQPPGYEQYF
TGCGCCAGCAGCCAGCCCCCGGGCTACGAGCAGTACTTC
>TRBV29-1|few|-|TRBJ2-3
CSAILLAVSTDTQYF
TGCAGCGCCATCCTACTAGCCGTGAGTACAGATACGCAGTATTTT
>TRBV12-3/TRBV12-4|few|-|TRBJ2-7
CASSVGVHEQYF
TGTGCCAGCAGTGTAGGGGTGCACGAGCAGTACTTC
>TRBV4-1|-|TRBD1|TRBJ1-1
CASSLHRTGNTEAFF
TGCGCCAGCAGCTTACATCGGACAGGGAACACTGAAGCTTTCTTT
>TRBV7-8|once|-|TRBJ2-7
CDSSSDLYEQYF
TGTGACAGCAGCTCGGATCTGTACGAGCAGTACTTC
>TRBV29-1|-|-|TRBJ2-1
CSVEDWWAMVYNEQFF
TGCAGCGTTGAAGATTGGTGGGCGATGGTCTACAATGAGCAGTTCTTC